These 28 T cell receptor beta chains came from one sample sequenced in a study of shared clonotypes between healthy human individuals. The protocol was immunoSEQ multiplex PCR, while the TCRdb copy is restricted to in-frame clones and leaves out a portion. The top ten clones hold about 0.064% of a sample with roughly 530,000 clones, 90% to 97% of them seen once. Material for sequencing was naive CD4+ T cells sorted from blood. Subset: CD45RA+ positively selected. The receptors come from a woman aged 30 to 39 in good health.

The chain has TRBV2 and TRBJ2-7, with D perhaps TRBD2 (6 bases). The CDR3 runs to 13 residues. Germline assignment: CDR1 SNHLY and CDR2 FYNNEI. V lost 4 bases and J lost 2, with 9 bases in between. In DNA, the CDR3 is TGTGCCAGCAGTGGGGGACTTCCCTACGAGCAGTACTTC. Its translation is CASSGGLPYEQYF.

The table lists this clone with a few counts. The chain recombines TRBV6-1 with TRBJ1-5, with no clear D. There are 13 residues in the CDR3. CDR1 and CDR2 from the germline V gene are MNHNS and SASEGT. V lost 5 bases to trimming and J lost 5 bases, with 10 bases between them. The CDR3 DNA sequence: TGTGCCAGCAGTAAAGAAACCTATCAGCCCCAGCATTTT. Its protein product is CASSKETYQPQHF.

The chain links TRBV18 to TRBJ2-5, with a tentative D call TRBD2 (6 bases). The DNA end is a closer match to TRBJ2-7, so the J assignment may be wrong. The CDR3 loop spans 12 amino acids. Germline V gene lookup returns CDR1 KGHSH and CDR2 LQKENI. As DNA, the CDR3 is TGTGCCAGCTCACCGGGACTTGGCGAGCAGTACTTC. The encoded protein is CASSPGLGEQYF.

V and J are TRBV4-1 and TRBJ2-4; the D gene is possibly TRBD1 (7 bases). Trimming pared 2 bases from V and 1 base from J, leaving 15 bases between. Germline CDR1 reads MGHRA; CDR2 reads YSYEKL. This CDR3 contains 17 residues. CDR3 sequence reads: CASSQPRDSQAKNIQYF. Here the CDR3 DNA reads TGCGCCAGCAGCCAACCGCGGGACAGCCAGGCCAAAAACATTCAGTACTTC.

The V call is TRBV5-1, the J call TRBJ2-7; 8 nucleotides match TRBD2. The J segment lost 0 bases and the V segment lost 0 bases, leaving 5 bases of the junction unmatched. The CDR3 consists of 16 residues. Germline V gene lookup returns CDR1 SGHRS and CDR2 YFSETQ. The CDR3 is CASSLERGRSSYEQYF. Here the CDR3 DNA reads TGCGCCAGCAGCTTGGAGCGCGGGAGGAGCTCCTACGAGCAGTACTTC.

The V call is TRBV18, the J call TRBJ2-7, with D tentatively TRBD2 (5 bases). From germline, CDR1 is KGHSH and CDR2 LQKENI. This CDR3 region has 15 residues. V was clipped by 0 bases and J by 0 bases, with 9 bases between them. The CDR3 region has the DNA TGTGCCAGCTCACCACCTGGAGGCCGCTCCTACGAGCAGTACTTC. Translating gives CASSPPGGRSYEQYF.

This chain joins TRBV7-9 and TRBJ1-4; TRBD1 is a possible D gene (5 bases). This CDR3 has 15 amino acids. The V end was cut by 4 bases, the J end by 6 bases, with 15 bases between. CDR1 is SEHNR, CDR2 FQNEAQ, per germline (reference sequence). CDR3 residues: CASSSKTGLDEKLFF. CDR3 in DNA: TGTGCCAGCAGCTCCAAAACGGGACTGGATGAAAAACTGTTTTTT.

The rearrangement uses TRBV5-4 and TRBJ2-6; 7 bases fit TRBD1. With V trimmed by 4 bases and J by 0 bases, 7 bases remained unmatched. This CDR3 has 17 amino acids. Looked up from germline, CDR1 is SGHNT and CDR2 is YYREEE (reference sequence). The CDR3, as DNA: TGTGCCAGCAGCACCTGGACAGGAGACTCTGGGGCCAACGTCCTGACTTTC. Its protein product is CASSTWTGDSGANVLTF.

This clone was detected once. The chain links TRBV6-1 to TRBJ1-4; 7 nucleotides line up with TRBD1. The CDR3 loop spans 14 amino acids. Germline V gene data show CDR1 as MNHNS and CDR2 as SASEGT. V lost 6 bases to trimming and J lost 5 bases; unmatched junction nucleotides: 6. The CDR3 DNA reads as TGTGCCAGCAGCCCGGGACAGATGAATGAAAAACTGTTTTTT. Its protein product is CASSPGQMNEKLFF.

The chain uses TRBV28 and TRBJ2-5; TRBD2 aligns across 7 bases. CDR1 MDHEN and CDR2 SYDVKM come from the germline V gene. V shed 9 bases, J shed 7 bases, and the junction held 14 bases outside the gene matches. The CDR3 covers 14 residues. The CDR3 coding sequence is TGTGCCAGTAAAATTAGCGGGTGGCAGGGGACCCAGTACTTC. This translates into CASKISGWQGTQYF.

The chain joins TRBV27 to TRBJ2-5; the D gene is possibly TRBD1 (5 bases). The CDR3 sequence is 13 residues long. Germline V gives CDR1 MNHEY, CDR2 SMNVEV (reference sequence). The V and J ends lost 0 bases and 5 bases respectively, with 7 bases between them. The CDR3 region has the DNA TGTGCCAGCAGTTTATCAGGGGCCGAGACCCAGTACTTC. As protein: CASSLSGAETQYF.

The V and J genes are TRBV28 and TRBJ2-2; 7 nucleotides align to TRBD2. Germline V gene sequence: CDR1 MDHEN, CDR2 SYDVKM. The CDR3 covers 17 residues. V lost 5 bases and J lost 3; bases outside the gene matches: 12. CDR3 in amino acids: CASSNPWTRWDTGELFF. The CDR3 nucleotides are TGTGCCAGCAGTAACCCCTGGACTAGATGGGACACCGGGGAGCTGTTTTTT. Using reference TRBV28 and TRBJ2-2 for the parts outside the CDR3, the full variable domain is DVKVTQSSRYLVKRTGEKVFLECVQDMDHENMFWYRQDPGLGLRLIYFSYDVKMKEKGDIPEGYSVSREKKERFSLILESASTNQTSMYLCASSNPWTRWDTGELFFGEGSRLTVL.

The chain uses TRBV2 and TRBJ2-5, with 8 bases lining up with TRBD2. There are 12 residues in the CDR3. Germline V CDR1 and CDR2: SNHLY, FYNNEI. The V gene end was trimmed by 7 bases and the J gene end by 5 bases; junction bases not matched to a gene: 3. DNA of the CDR3: TGTGCCAGCATAGCTAGCGGGGAGACCCAGTACTTC. Protein sequence: CASIASGETQYF.

The CDR3 region has the DNA TGTGCCAGTAGTCCCCTGCTGGGCCCTCTAGGGAATCAGCCCCAGCATTTT. It encodes CASSPLLGPLGNQPQHF. The genes are TRBV19 and TRBJ1-5; D is unresolved. The CDR3 extends over 17 amino acids. Germline V gene sequence: CDR1 LNHDA, CDR2 SQIVND (reference sequence). Trimming left V 5 bases short and J 4 bases short, with 21 bases between.

This sequence joins TRBV5-1 and TRBJ1-5; a possible D gene is TRBD1 (5 bases). The CDR3 sequence is 16 residues long. Germline lookup yields CDR1 SGHRS and CDR2 YFSETQ. The V gene lost 0 bases and the J gene lost 2 bases, with 12 bases spanning the gap. Written as DNA, the CDR3 is TGCGCCAGCAGCTTGGCCGGGGGAGGAGGCAATCAGCCCCAGCATTTT. This translates into CASSLAGGGGNQPQHF.

The chain joins TRBV11-2 to TRBJ2-5; 7 bases line up with TRBD1. From germline, CDR1 is SGHAT and CDR2 FQNNGV. With 4 bases clipped from V and 4 bases from J, the junction kept 6 bases outside the gene matches. This CDR3 is 14 amino acids long. DNA of the CDR3: TGTGCCAGCAGCTCACTTAGGGGGCGAGAGACCCAGTACTTC. Its translation is CASSSLRGRETQYF.

J is TRBJ1-2 and V is TRBV29-1, with a possible D match to TRBD1 (5 bases). V was clipped by 2 bases and J by 3 bases, with 10 bases between them. This CDR3 comprises 13 residues. Germline V CDR1 and CDR2: SQVTM, ANQGSEA. CDR3 in DNA: TGCAGCGTTGAACAGGGAGGCGACTATGGCTACACCTTC. Amino acids: CSVEQGGDYGYTF.

The chain joins TRBV6-1 to TRBJ2-7; the match to TRBD2 covers 8 bases. Germline V gives CDR1 MNHNS, CDR2 SASEGT. The CDR3 runs 15 residues. V was pared by 9 bases and J by 5 bases, with 15 bases of the junction left unmatched. CDR3 loop: CASAREAGGVHEQYF. CDR3 coding DNA: TGTGCCAGTGCCCGGGAGGCGGGAGGAGTCCACGAGCAGTACTTC.

This rearrangement joins TRBV30 to TRBJ2-5; 9 positions match TRBD2. Per germline, CDR1 GTSNPN and CDR2 SVGIG (reference sequence). With V trimmed by 4 bases and J by 11 bases, 14 bases remained unmatched. The CDR3 contains 14 residues. DNA for the CDR3: TGTGCCTGGATTGGGGCGGGAGGGCCGAGGGAGCAGTACTTC. This sequence encodes CAWIGAGGPREQYF.

This chain joins TRBV4-2 and TRBJ2-2, with 9 nucleotides matching TRBD2. The CDR3 length is 16 residues. Germline loops: CDR1 LGHNA, CDR2 YNFKEQ. The V segment lost 5 bases and the J segment 4 bases; nucleotides outside the gene matches: 8. CDR3 sequence: CASSLFSGSFTGELFF. DNA of the CDR3: TGTGCCAGCAGCTTGTTTAGCGGGAGTTTCACCGGGGAGCTGTTTTTT.

DNA of the CDR3: TGCGCCAGCAGCCACACCGGGTGGCGGGATGGGTCTAATGAAAAACTGTTTTTT. Its protein is CASSHTGWRDGSNEKLFF. The chain joins TRBV5-1 to TRBJ1-4; no firm D call. This CDR3 contains 18 residues. The V end lost 4 bases, the J end lost 3 bases, and 22 bases lay between the germline ends. From germline, CDR1 is SGHRS and CDR2 YFSETQ.

J is TRBJ1-1 and V is TRBV7-8; D is perhaps TRBD1 (5 bases). The CDR3 contains 16 residues. From germline, CDR1 is SGHVS and CDR2 FQNEAQ. V lost 1 base and J 6 bases, leaving 18 bases between the germline ends. The CDR3 DNA reads TGTGCCAGCAGCTTAGGTAGTGGGTTGGGGGATTCTGAAGCTTTCTTT. Protein sequence: CASSLGSGLGDSEAFF.

This chain uses TRBV5-6 with TRBJ2-5, with a possible D match to TRBD2 (7 bases). The CDR3 spans 14 residues. V lost 1 base and J lost 4, with 11 bases in between. Germline values: CDR1 SGHDT, CDR2 YYEEEE. The CDR3 bases are TGTGCCAGCAGCTTGAGGGGGGGCGGAGAGACCCAGTACTTC. It is translated as CASSLRGGGETQYF. Using reference TRBV5-6 and TRBJ2-5 for the parts outside the CDR3, the full variable domain is DAGVTQSPTHLIKTRGQQVTLRCSPKSGHDTVSWYQQALGQGPQFIFQYYEEEERQRGNFPDRFSGHQFPNYSSELNVNALLLGDSALYLCASSLRGGGETQYFGPGTRLLVL.

The J gene is TRBJ1-1, the V gene TRBV11-2, with D perhaps TRBD1 (6 bases). The CDR3 runs 15 residues. From germline, CDR1 is SGHAT and CDR2 FQNNGV. The germline V and J ends were trimmed by 4 bases and 3 bases, with 15 bases remaining between them. CDR3 DNA sequence: TGTGCCAGCAGCTCCGCGGGAGGGGGGGACACTGAAGCTTTCTTT. It specifies CASSSAGGGDTEAFF.

The chain combines TRBV19 with TRBJ2-7, with 11 positions matching TRBD1. The ends lost 4 bases at V and 3 bases at J; junction bases unmatched: 5. Germline CDR1 reads LNHDA; CDR2 reads SQIVND (reference sequence). This CDR3 is built from 15 residues. The CDR3 DNA sequence: TGTGCCAGTAGTAAAACTGGGACAGGGGGCTACGAGCAGTACTTC. Translation gives CASSKTGTGGYEQYF. Drawing the rest from reference TRBV19 and TRBJ2-7, the complete variable domain is DGGITQSPKYLFRKEGQNVTLSCEQNLNHDAMYWYRQDPGQGLRLIYYSQIVNDFQKGDIAEGYSVSREKKESFPLTVTSAQKNPTAFYLCASSKTGTGGYEQYFGPGTRLTVT.

The V gene is TRBV18, the J gene TRBJ1-5; 7 bases agree with TRBD1. This CDR3 has 14 amino acids. Unmatched junction bases numbered 4, after V lost 3 bases and J lost 5 bases. Per germline, CDR1 KGHSH and CDR2 LQKENI. The CDR3, as DNA: TGTGCCAGCTCACCGGTTGGGACAGATCAGCCCCAGCATTTT. It codes for CASSPVGTDQPQHF.

V usage is TRBV28 and J usage is TRBJ2-7; 8 positions agree with TRBD1. This CDR3 comprises 14 residues. Trimming cost V 5 bases and J 4 bases; bases outside gene matches: 7. Germline V gene data show CDR1 as MDHEN and CDR2 as SYDVKM. The CDR3 sequence: CASSTPGQGYEQYF. In DNA form, the CDR3 reads TGTGCCAGCAGTACCCCCGGACAGGGTTACGAGCAGTACTTC. The complete variable domain, with remaining parts taken from reference TRBV28 and TRBJ2-7, reads DVKVTQSSRYLVKRTGEKVFLECVQDMDHENMFWYRQDPGLGLRLIYFSYDVKMKEKGDIPEGYSVSREKKERFSLILESASTNQTSMYLCASSTPGQGYEQYFGPGTRLTVT.

The chain is built from TRBV4-1 and TRBJ2-4; D may correspond to TRBD1 or TRBD2 (6 bases each). Germline V gene sequence: CDR1 MGHRA, CDR2 YSYEKL. The CDR3 loop spans 15 amino acids. Trimming took off 1 base at V and 7 bases at J, with 14 bases between the two ends. The CDR3, as DNA: TGCGCCAGCAGCCAAGTTGGAGGGGGTCGGAACATTCAGTACTTC. Protein: CASSQVGGGRNIQYF.